These 12 T cell receptor beta chains were all obtained from the same sample, sequenced in a study of patients and donors after allogeneic stem cell transplantation. MiXCR, run by TCRdb on the RT-PCR reads, gives a single entry per CDR3 protein. The sample lists about 960,000 distinct CDR3 sequences, roughly 18% occurring once. Specimen: blood, either unsorted or a sorted T cell fraction (not recorded which). The receptors come from a human donor who was either an allogeneic HSCT recipient or a stem cell or donor lymphocyte infusion donor (not recorded which). It is not recorded whose cells these are; they may come from a transplant donor.

V is TRBV5-5 and J is TRBJ2-1; possible D gene TRBD1, 5 bases. The CDR3 totals 13 residues. Germline V gene data show CDR1 as SGHKS and CDR2 as YYEKEE (reference sequence). V lost 4 bases, J lost 10 bases, and 15 bases lay in between. CDR3 DNA: TGTGCCAGCAGCCGGACACAGAGAGACGAGCAGTTCTTC. It specifies CASSRTQRDEQFF.

The chain carries TRBV2 and TRBJ1-5; D not certain. The germline V and J ends were trimmed by 4 bases and 3 bases, with 10 bases remaining between them. This CDR3 contains 14 residues. Germline loops: CDR1 SNHLY, CDR2 FYNNEI. The CDR3 reads CASSVFWVNQPQHF. The CDR3 DNA reads as TGTGCCAGCAGTGTGTTTTGGGTCAATCAGCCCCAGCATTTT. Full variable domain (remainder filled in from reference TRBV2 and TRBJ1-5): EPEVTQTPSHQVTQMGQEVILRCVPISNHLYFYWYRQILGQKVEFLVSFYNNEISEKSEIFDDQFSVERPDGSNFTLKIRSTKLEDSAMYFCASSVFWVNQPQHFGDGTRLSIL.

There are a few counts of this clonotype. The chain has TRBV20-1 and TRBJ1-1; D ambiguous. V shed 3 bases and J shed 6 bases, with 14 bases lying between them. The CDR3 length is 13 residues. In germline, CDR1 is DFQATT, CDR2 SNEGSKA (reference sequence). CDR3 amino acids: CSARRLTGSEAFF. The CDR3 nucleotides are TGCAGTGCTAGGAGGCTGACGGGCTCTGAAGCTTTCTTT.

This clonotype was counted ten times or more. The chain carries TRBV29-1 and TRBJ2-3; no definite D call. CDR3 length: 12 amino acids. Germline-derived CDR1 and CDR2 are SQVTM and ANQGSEA. Trimming took 4 bases from V and 1 from J, leaving 6 bases between them. The CDR3 sequence: CSVVVRTDTQYF. The CDR3 nucleotides read TGCAGCGTTGTAGTACGCACAGATACGCAGTATTTT.

This clonotype showed up just a few times. The chain recombines TRBV13 with TRBJ2-1; TRBD2 aligns across 8 bases. The CDR3 covers 15 residues. Trimming removed 4 bases from V and 8 bases from J; junction bases left unmatched: 10. Looked up from germline, CDR1 is PRHDT and CDR2 is FYEKMQ (reference sequence). The CDR3 nucleotides are TGTGCCAGCAGCTCCAGGGGACTAGGCGTATATGAGCAGTTCTTC. Its translation is CASSSRGLGVYEQFF.

The chain is built from TRBV20-1 and TRBJ1-6; TRBD1 aligns across 7 bases. Germline trimming cut 4 bases from V and 10 bases from J; bases unmatched to any gene: 10. This CDR3 spans 14 amino acids. Germline CDR1 DFQATT, CDR2 SNEGSKA (reference sequence). The CDR3 bases are TGCAGTGCTAATATCGACAGGGCAAACTCACCCCTCCACTTT. The encoded protein is CSANIDRANSPLHF.

The chain carries TRBV5-1 and TRBJ2-7, with 8 nucleotides matching TRBD2. The CDR3 is 15 amino acids. The V segment lost 1 base and the J segment 9 bases; nucleotides outside the gene matches: 12. The germline V gene has CDR1 SGHRS and CDR2 YFSETQ. Here the CDR3 DNA reads TGCGCCAGCAGCTTGACTGTTAGCGGGGTCCTAGGGCAGTACTTC. It codes for CASSLTVSGVLGQYF. Supplemented by reference TRBV5-1 and TRBJ2-7, the full variable domain reads KAGVTQTPRYLIKTRGQQVTLSCSPISGHRSVSWYQQTPGQGLQFLFEYFSETQRNKGNFPGRFSGRQFSNSRSEMNVSTLELGDSALYLCASSLTVSGVLGQYFGPGTRLTVT.

Only a few counts were recorded for this clonotype. V gene TRBV24-1 combines with J gene TRBJ2-1; D remains unclear. V lost 4 bases and J 1 base, leaving 10 bases between the germline ends. This CDR3 spans 15 amino acids. Germline-derived CDR1 and CDR2 are KGHDR and SFDVKD. The CDR3 loop is CATSDAPHSYNEQFF. The DNA for the CDR3 is TGTGCCACCAGTGACGCTCCTCATTCCTACAATGAGCAGTTCTTC.

This clonotype was detected a few times. The chain employs TRBV4-3 and TRBJ1-4; D is perhaps TRBD1 (6 bases). V lost 1 base and J 10 bases, leaving 16 bases between the germline ends. Germline V gives CDR1 LGHNA, CDR2 YSLEER. The CDR3 covers 15 residues. The chain's CDR3 is CASSQGGGGGRKLFF. CDR3 bases: TGCGCCAGCAGCCAAGGAGGGGGGGGCGGAAGAAAACTGTTTTTT.

This clonotype was detected only a few times. The rearrangement joins TRBV4-1 to TRBJ2-1, with 11 bases aligning to TRBD2. In germline, CDR1 is MGHRA, CDR2 YSYEKL. This CDR3 has 15 amino acids. Trimming removed 3 bases from V and 7 bases from J; junction bases left unmatched: 5. The CDR3 reads CASSQIAGGPNEQFF. The CDR3 coding sequence is TGCGCCAGCAGCCAGATAGCGGGGGGGCCGAATGAGCAGTTCTTC.

The chain has TRBV10-3 and TRBJ2-7; D might be TRBD2 (5 bases). Trimming removed 6 bases at V and 0 bases at J, with 18 bases between. This CDR3 is built from 16 residues. Germline CDR1 ENHRY, CDR2 SYGVKD. The CDR3 is CAISPKRGPFSYEQYF. The CDR3 DNA reads TGTGCCATCAGCCCTAAGAGAGGGCCGTTCTCCTACGAGCAGTACTTC.

This clonotype turned up a few times. The chain uses TRBV11-3 and TRBJ2-2; D may be TRBD2 (5 bases). CDR1 is SGHNT, CDR2 YENEEA, per germline. V was shortened by 5 bases and J by 6 bases, with 10 bases between the two germline ends. The CDR3 runs 13 residues. CDR3 nucleotides: TGTGCCAGCAGCACACTAGTCGCCGGGGAGCTGTTTTTT. This codes for CASSTLVAGELFF.